The 30 T cell receptor beta chains given below trace back to one sample, sequenced in a study of blood T cells in healthy people across ages (dated by TCRdb to between 2014 and 2016). Library creation used 5' RACE. The second PCR ran for roughly 7 to 11 cycles and used a J-beta primer mix along with a sample-barcoded 5' primer. TCRdb's own reprocessing of the public reads used fastp at Q25 and MiXCR and kept productive beta chains. Entries are consolidated by CDR3 protein sequence, retaining the most common genes and DNA. The sample table lists 1,800,000 or so distinct CDR3 sequences, around 42% of them with a count of one. Of the sample, 20% to 25% falls within the top ten clones. The sequenced sample was blood. The receptors come from a human donor in good health.

This clonotype was counted a few times. V is TRBV2 and J is TRBJ1-4, with TRBD1 as a possible D gene (6 bases). V lost 3 bases and J 7 bases, leaving 18 bases between the germline ends. This CDR3 contains 16 residues. Germline lookup yields CDR1 SNHLY and CDR2 FYNNEI. The DNA for the CDR3 is TGTGCCAGCAGTGAGAGGCTAGCGGGGGCGGGTGAAAAACTGTTTTTT. Translation: CASSERLAGAGEKLFF.

This clonotype was detected only once. V gene TRBV9 combines with J gene TRBJ2-7; D gene ambiguous. This CDR3 has 12 residues. Trimming stripped 1 base from V and 3 bases from J, with 5 bases between. Germline loops: CDR1 SGDLS, CDR2 YYNGEE. CDR3 nucleotide sequence: TGTGCCAGCAGCGTAAATGACTACGAGCAGTACTTC. This sequence encodes CASSVNDYEQYF.

V usage is TRBV3-1 and J usage is TRBJ2-7, with 7 bases that match TRBD2. The end of the DNA is better explained by TRBJ2-5, so the J call may be wrong. Germline loops: CDR1 LGHDT, CDR2 YNNKEL (reference sequence). The CDR3 is 16 amino acids. The CDR3 here is CASSQGKAGSEETQYF. CDR3 DNA: TGTGCCAGCAGCCAAGGAAAAGCGGGGTCGGAAGAGACCCAGTACTTC.

The V and J genes are TRBV21-1 and TRBJ2-7. TRBV21-1 counts as a pseudogene. The CDR3 extends over 16 amino acids. The CDR3 DNA sequence: TGTGCCAGCAGCAAAGACAAGGACAGGAGCTACTACGAGCAGTACTTC. It is translated as CASSKDKDRSYYEQYF.

Here the CDR3 DNA reads TGTGCCAGCAGCTATAAAACAGGGTCCGGCACAGATACGCAGTATTTT. Protein sequence: CASSYKTGSGTDTQYF. The rearrangement uses TRBV7-9 and TRBJ2-3, with a possible D match to TRBD1 (6 bases). CDR1 is SEHNR and CDR2 is FQNEAQ in the germline V gene (reference sequence). CDR3 length equals 16 residues. Trimming cost V 4 bases and J 1 base, with 15 bases left between them.

This clonotype was seen repeatedly, ten times or more. The gene calls are TRBV9 and TRBJ2-1; no clear D gene. V lost 0 bases, J lost 8 bases, and 9 bases lay in between. CDR1 is SGDLS, CDR2 YYNGEE, per germline. CDR3 length: 13 residues. CDR3 protein: CASSVVSGDEQFF. Written as DNA, the CDR3 is TGTGCCAGCAGCGTAGTTTCTGGAGATGAGCAGTTCTTC.

The chain recombines TRBV5-1 with TRBJ2-7, with D possibly matching TRBD2 (5 bases). This CDR3 spans 13 amino acids. Germline lookup yields CDR1 SGHRS and CDR2 YFSETQ. The ends were cut back, 7 bases at V and 0 bases at J, with 11 bases in the middle. The CDR3 reads CASGEGLSYEQYF. The CDR3 DNA is TGCGCCAGCGGTGAGGGCCTCTCCTACGAGCAGTACTTC. Using reference TRBV5-1 and TRBJ2-7 for the parts outside the CDR3, the full variable domain is KAGVTQTPRYLIKTRGQQVTLSCSPISGHRSVSWYQQTPGQGLQFLFEYFSETQRNKGNFPGRFSGRQFSNSRSEMNVSTLELGDSALYLCASGEGLSYEQYFGPGTRLTVT.

The DNA for the CDR3 is TGTGCCAGCAGCGTAGGTTCCGGGACAGGGGCCTACGAGCAGTACTTC. Its protein product is CASSVGSGTGAYEQYF. The chain employs TRBV9 and TRBJ2-7; TRBD1 matches 10 bases. The CDR3 runs 16 residues. The germline V gene encodes CDR1 SGDLS and CDR2 YYNGEE. Trimming cost V 0 bases and J 2 bases; bases outside gene matches: 5.

The V call is TRBV7-9, the J call TRBJ1-2; 7 bases are shared with TRBD1. In germline, CDR1 is SEHNR, CDR2 FQNEAQ (reference sequence). This CDR3 comprises 15 residues. Trimming cost V 1 base and J 8 bases; bases outside gene matches: 10. The DNA of the CDR3 is TGTGCCAGCAGCTTAGAAGTAAGGGGGCGTGGCGGCTACACCTTC. This gives the protein CASSLEVRGRGGYTF.

This chain links TRBV11-2 with TRBJ2-7; D gene unclear. Germline V lookup: CDR1 SGHAT, CDR2 FQNNGV. V was cut by 1 base and J by 0 bases, with 10 bases left in between. The CDR3 length is 15 residues. Here the CDR3 DNA reads TGTGCCAGCAGCTTAGGACCCGAGAGCTCCTACGAGCAGTACTTC. Translating it yields CASSLGPESSYEQYF.

A note on this clonotype: This may be a read error, as it is one base from a much larger clone. CDR3 residues: CAGKRDRGMNEQYF. Here the CDR3 DNA reads TGTGCCGGCAAGCGAGACAGGGGAATGAACGAGCAGTACTTC. This rearrangement joins TRBV27 to TRBJ2-7, with 8 bases lining up with TRBD1. The CDR3 has 14 amino acids. V dropped 11 bases and J dropped 5; count of bases not matched to a gene: 14. Looked up from germline, CDR1 is MNHEY and CDR2 is SMNVEV (reference sequence).

The V and J genes are TRBV7-2 and TRBJ2-3; the match to TRBD2 covers 7 bases. CDR1 and CDR2 from the germline V gene are SGHTA and FQGNSA. CDR3 length: 17 amino acids. The trim removed 4 bases at V and 2 bases at J, leaving 12 bases unmatched. CDR3 in DNA: TGTGCCAGCAGCTCCCACCGGAGCAGCGGGGCCACAGATACGCAGTATTTT. Amino acids: CASSSHRSSGATDTQYF. Using reference TRBV7-2 and TRBJ2-3 for the parts outside the CDR3, the full variable domain is GAGVSQSPSNKVTEKGKDVELRCDPISGHTALYWYRQSLGQGLEFLIYFQGNSAPDKSGLPSDRFSAERTGGSVSTLTIQRTQQEDSAVYLCASSSHRSSGATDTQYFGPGTRLTVL.

The gene calls are TRBV4-2 and TRBJ1-4; D may be TRBD1 (6 bases). V was shortened by 0 bases and J by 8 bases, with 10 bases between the two germline ends. The CDR3 has 14 amino acids. Germline V gene data show CDR1 as LGHNA and CDR2 as YNFKEQ. The CDR3, as DNA: TGTGCCAGCAGCCAAGAACAGGGCATAGAAAAACTGTTTTTT. Translation: CASSQEQGIEKLFF.

This clonotype came up many times. The chain links TRBV7-2 to TRBJ2-5, with no clear D. Between the trimmed V and J ends, which lost 8 bases and 2 bases, there was a span of 9 bases. Germline V gives CDR1 SGHTA, CDR2 FQGNSA. The CDR3 consists of 12 residues. The CDR3 DNA sequence: TGTGCCAGCTCCAGGCTACAAGAGACCCAGTACTTC. Translation gives CASSRLQETQYF. Based on the CDR3 plus reference TRBV7-2 and TRBJ2-5, the full variable domain is GAGVSQSPSNKVTEKGKDVELRCDPISGHTALYWYRQSLGQGLEFLIYFQGNSAPDKSGLPSDRFSAERTGGSVSTLTIQRTQQEDSAVYLCASSRLQETQYFGPGTRLLVL.

This clonotype was recorded at least ten times. The rearrangement joins TRBV29-1 to TRBJ2-5, with D uncertain. With 7 bases removed from V and 2 bases from J, the gap between germline ends came to 11 bases. This CDR3 region has 12 residues. The germline gives CDR1 SQVTM, CDR2 ANQGSEA. CDR3 DNA: TGCAGCGCAAGACCAAATCAAGAGACCCAGTACTTC. Translated, it gives CSARPNQETQYF.

This clonotype was counted a single time. This sequence joins TRBV7-6 and TRBJ2-1; D tentatively reads TRBD1 or TRBD2 (5 bases each). The CDR3 is made up of 22 amino acids. V was cut by 3 bases and J by 0 bases, with 30 bases left in between. Germline CDR1 SGHVS, CDR2 FNYEAQ. The DNA of the CDR3 is TGTGCCAGCAGCTTTGGTGGCCAACGAAGATTAGGGGAAGGAGGCTCCTACAATGAGCAGTTCTTC. Translated: CASSFGGQRRLGEGGSYNEQFF. The whole variable domain, remainder taken from reference TRBV7-6 and TRBJ2-1, is GAGVSQSPRYKVTKRGQDVALRCDPISGHVSLYWYRQALGQGPEFLTYFNYEAQQDKSGLPNDRFSAERPEGSISTLTIQRTEQRDSAMYRCASSFGGQRRLGEGGSYNEQFFGPGTRLTVL.

The rearrangement uses TRBV3-1 and TRBJ1-4; D possibly corresponds to TRBD1 (5 bases). From germline, CDR1 is LGHDT and CDR2 YNNKEL (reference sequence). V was trimmed by 0 bases and J by 5 bases, leaving 13 bases between them. The CDR3 length is 16 residues. This CDR3 reads CASSQEGAGTNEKLFF. In DNA form, the CDR3 reads TGTGCCAGCAGCCAAGAAGGGGCAGGTACCAATGAAAAACTGTTTTTT. The variable domain in full, completed from reference TRBV3-1 and TRBJ1-4, reads DTAVSQTPKYLVTQMGNDKSIKCEQNLGHDTMYWYKQDSKKFLKIMFSYNNKELIINETVPNRFSPKSPDKAHLNLHINSLELGDSAVYFCASSQEGAGTNEKLFFGSGTQLSVL.

This clonotype was observed once. The chain is built from TRBV15 and TRBJ2-1, with D hard to call. This CDR3 has 15 residues. Germline assignment: CDR1 LNHNV and CDR2 YYDKDF (reference sequence). Trimming cost V 0 bases and J 3 bases, with 9 bases left between them. The CDR3 region is CATSRDLSYYNEQFF. The CDR3 DNA sequence: TGTGCCACCAGCAGAGATCTAAGCTACTACAATGAGCAGTTCTTC.

The chain employs TRBV7-9 and TRBJ2-3, with 10 bases identical to TRBD1. J lost 1 base, V lost 6 bases, and 7 bases had no gene match. CDR3 length equals 16 residues. From germline, CDR1 is SEHNR and CDR2 FQNEAQ (reference sequence). CDR3 in amino acids: CASSGGTGDGTDTQYF. CDR3 sequence (DNA): TGTGCCAGCAGTGGGGGGACAGGGGACGGCACAGATACGCAGTATTTT.

This clonotype came up many times. The V call is TRBV28, the J call TRBJ2-7; TRBD2 matches at 10 bases. V gave up 9 bases and J gave up 4 bases; unmatched junction bases: 6. From germline, CDR1 is MDHEN and CDR2 SYDVKM. The CDR3 contains 13 residues. CDR3 nucleotide sequence: TGTGCCAGTACCAGCGGGGGGGATTACGAGCAGTACTTC. Translating it yields CASTSGGDYEQYF.

The gene calls are TRBV29-1 and TRBJ2-3; 7 bases agree with TRBD1. The CDR3 is 14 amino acids. Germline V gene lookup returns CDR1 SQVTM and CDR2 ANQGSEA. V lost 7 bases, J lost 3 bases, and 10 bases stayed unmatched. CDR3: CSAGQGVVTDTQYF. CDR3 coding DNA: TGCAGCGCTGGGCAGGGGGTTGTAACAGATACGCAGTATTTT.

This clonotype has only a few counts. The chain combines TRBV7-6 with TRBJ2-1, with 10 nucleotides matching TRBD1. Germline loops: CDR1 SGHVS, CDR2 FNYEAQ. V trimming: 2 bases; J trimming: 2 bases; junction bases outside the gene matches: 12. There are 19 residues in the CDR3. The CDR3 is CASSLLLPRDRGPYNEQFF. CDR3 nucleotides: TGTGCCAGCAGCTTATTATTACCCCGGGACAGGGGACCCTACAATGAGCAGTTCTTC.

The V call is TRBV4-1, the J call TRBJ2-1; D gene ambiguous. The CDR3 is 15 residues long. CDR1 is MGHRA, CDR2 YSYEKL, per germline. Between the trimmed V and J ends, which lost 1 base and 6 bases, there was a span of 13 bases. The CDR3 reads CASSQGFAPGNEQFF. CDR3 coding DNA: TGCGCCAGCAGCCAAGGTTTCGCCCCGGGCAATGAGCAGTTCTTC.

There are a few counts of this clonotype. J is TRBJ1-2 and V is TRBV4-1; 9 nucleotides align to TRBD1. Germline loops: CDR1 MGHRA, CDR2 YSYEKL. This CDR3 has 20 amino acids. V lost 2 bases, J lost 3 bases, and 19 bases stayed unmatched. CDR3 bases: TGCGCCAGCAGCCAACCCACCGCCTGGGACAGGGCCTTTGGAGACTATGGCTACACCTTC. This gives the protein CASSQPTAWDRAFGDYGYTF.

On this clonotype: A junction boundary mismatches the germline segment, possibly from a read error. This rearrangement joins TRBV7-2 to TRBJ2-3; D perhaps matches TRBD2 (6 bases). This CDR3 has 14 residues. Looked up from germline, CDR1 is SGHTA and CDR2 is FQGNSA. CDR3 sequence reads: CASSVAALTDTQYF. CDR3 sequence (DNA): TGTGCCAGCAGCGTAGCGGCTCTCACAGATACGCAGTATTTT.

This clonotype was seen a handful of times. J is TRBJ2-5 and V is TRBV6-5; D unclear. The germline CDR1 and CDR2 sequences are MNHEY and SVGAGI. The CDR3 consists of 11 residues. Trimming took off 6 bases at V and 11 bases at J, with 13 bases between the two ends. CDR3 in DNA: TGTGCCAGCAGGAACGGTCCCTATCAGTACTTC. Protein product: CASRNGPYQYF.

J is TRBJ2-1 and V is TRBV27, with D tentatively TRBD2 (6 bases). CDR1 MNHEY and CDR2 SMNVEV come from the germline V gene (reference sequence). The V end lost 0 bases, the J end lost 0 bases, and 15 bases lay between the germline ends. There are 18 residues in the CDR3. The CDR3 region has the DNA TGTGCCAGCAGTTTATCCGGGAGATATTTTGGCTCCTACAATGAGCAGTTCTTC. Protein: CASSLSGRYFGSYNEQFF.

This clonotype was counted ten times or more. The junction departs from germline at one end; a sequencing error may be responsible. This chain connects TRBV5-1 to TRBJ2-5; D is tentatively TRBD1 or TRBD2 (5 bases each). The length of the CDR3 is 14 residues. From germline, CDR1 is SGHRS and CDR2 YFSETQ. CDR3 sequence: CASSSGQIQETQYF. The CDR3 bases are TGTGCCAGCAGTTCGGGGCAGATCCAAGAGACCCAGTACTTC.

The rearrangement links TRBV6-5 to TRBJ1-2, with 9 bases identical to TRBD1. Trimming removed 5 bases from V and 7 bases from J; junction bases left unmatched: 14. Germline V CDR1 and CDR2: MNHEY, SVGAGI. CDR3 length: 16 residues. DNA of the CDR3: TGTGCCAGCAGTCGTACCAATCGTGGACAGGGGACTGGCTACACCTTC. As protein: CASSRTNRGQGTGYTF.

V and J are TRBV7-2 and TRBJ2-7, with D possibly matching TRBD1 (6 bases). This CDR3 has 15 residues. V lost 5 bases to trimming and J lost 2 bases, with 16 bases between them. CDR1 is SGHTA and CDR2 is FQGNSA in the germline V gene. Here the CDR3 reads CASSPGDARTYEQYF. CDR3 in DNA: TGTGCCAGCAGCCCAGGGGACGCTAGAACCTACGAGCAGTACTTC.